The next 18 T cell receptor beta chains were all read from a single sample in a study of CD8 T cells in ankylosing spondylitis. TCRdb analysed the 5' RACE reads with MiXCR anew, one entry per CDR3 protein. The table lists about 140,000 distinct CDR3 sequences, roughly 8.8% of them singletons. Sequencing input: synovial fluid, either unsorted or a sorted T cell fraction (not recorded which). These receptors all stem from a male donor with ankylosing spondylitis.

In this sample, this clonotype turned up a few times. The genes are TRBV6-5 and TRBJ1-2, with D uncertain. This CDR3 region has 13 residues. Germline CDR1 is MNHEY and CDR2 is SVGAGI. V shed 5 bases and J shed 4 bases, with 11 bases lying between them. CDR3 sequence (DNA): TGTGCCAGCAGTAACCGGACTGTCTATGGCTACACCTTC. Protein product: CASSNRTVYGYTF.

The table lists this clonotype with many counts. The chain has TRBV4-2 and TRBJ2-3; 9 bases are shared with TRBD2. Per the germline V gene, CDR1 is LGHNA and CDR2 is YNFKEQ. The CDR3 consists of 17 residues. V dropped 0 bases and J dropped 4; count of bases not matched to a gene: 8. The CDR3 coding sequence is TGTGCCAGCAGCCAAGAAGGGGTAGCGGGAGTGGCAGATACGCAGTATTTT. Its translation is CASSQEGVAGVADTQYF.

Here the CDR3 DNA reads TGCAGTGCTAGGAGGGGGGTTGGGGCCAACGTCCTGACTTTC. Translating gives CSARRGVGANVLTF. The genes are TRBV20-1 and TRBJ2-6; the D call may be TRBD1 or TRBD2 (6 bases each). Deletions cut 3 bases from V and 3 bases from J, with 9 bases between. Germline assignment: CDR1 DFQATT and CDR2 SNEGSKA (reference sequence). The CDR3 extends over 14 amino acids.

The V and J genes are TRBV11-1 and TRBJ2-6; a possible D gene is TRBD2 (5 bases). This CDR3 has 17 amino acids. Germline V gives CDR1 SGHAT, CDR2 FQDESV (reference sequence). V lost 5 bases and J 1 base, leaving 15 bases between the germline ends. The CDR3 bases are TGTGCCAGCAGCCAGCAGGCAACGGGGTCTGGGGCCAACGTCCTGACTTTC. Protein sequence: CASSQQATGSGANVLTF.

V and J are TRBV7-9 and TRBJ1-2; no clear D gene. Germline V gene lookup returns CDR1 SEHNR and CDR2 FQNEAQ (reference sequence). V was shortened by 4 bases and J by 4 bases, with 10 bases between the two germline ends. This CDR3 comprises 13 residues. The CDR3 DNA follows: TGTGCCAGCAGCTCCCCTAGCCCCTATGGCTACACCTTC. This codes for CASSSPSPYGYTF.

In this sample, this clonotype turned up a few times. The chain combines TRBV6-2 or TRBV6-3 with TRBJ2-7, with 9 bases that match TRBD2. Germline assignment: CDR1 MNHEY and CDR2 SVGEGT. The CDR3 is 14 amino acids. Losses at the gene ends were 0 bases for V and 3 bases for J; bases not matched to a gene: 0. CDR3 sequence (DNA): TGTGCCAGCAGTTACTCGCGGGAGGGCTACGAGCAGTACTTC. Protein: CASSYSREGYEQYF.

Ten or more counts support this clonotype. This sequence joins TRBV27 and TRBJ1-5; unclear D gene. The CDR3 is 15 residues long. Trimming took off 1 base at V and 4 bases at J, with 11 bases between the two ends. Germline CDR1 and CDR2: MNHEY and SMNVEV (reference sequence). The CDR3 loop is CASSLLTVTNQPQHF. The CDR3 DNA reads TGTGCCAGCAGTTTATTAACAGTTACAAATCAGCCCCAGCATTTT.

As concerns this clonotype: One end of the junction is discordant with germline, which a read error may explain. V and J are TRBV12-3 or TRBV12-4 and TRBJ1-1; D is possibly TRBD1 (5 bases). This CDR3 region has 14 residues. DNA of the CDR3: TGTGCCAGCAGTATAGCAGGGTGGAACACTGAAGCTTTCTTT. It translates to CASSIAGWNTEAFF.

The genes are TRBV3-1 and TRBJ2-5; D is unclear. This CDR3 region has 13 residues. The germline CDR1 and CDR2 sequences are LGHDT and YNNKEL (reference sequence). V lost 11 bases and J lost 7, with 20 bases in between. As DNA, the CDR3 is TGTGCCTGCTCCAAGCAGGTAACGTGGACCCAGTACTTC. This sequence encodes CACSKQVTWTQYF.

Comment on this clonotype: A junction end diverges from the germline sequence, so it may reflect a read error. The rearrangement joins TRBV20-1 to TRBJ2-7; TRBD2 agrees at 10 bases. Germline lookup yields CDR1 DFQATT and CDR2 SNEGSKA (reference sequence). This CDR3 has 13 amino acids. CDR3 DNA: TGCAGTGCGAGAGCGGGAGGGCCCTACGAGCAGTACTTC. This translates into CSARAGGPYEQYF.

In its sample, this clonotype was seen a few times. V is TRBV6-1 and J is TRBJ2-7; the D is unclear. Per the germline V gene, CDR1 is MNHNS and CDR2 is SASEGT. Trimming stripped 0 bases from V and 2 bases from J, with 14 bases between. The CDR3 consists of 16 residues. The CDR3: CASSEAPGRATYEQYF. As DNA, the CDR3 is TGTGCCAGCAGTGAAGCGCCCGGACGGGCAACCTACGAGCAGTACTTC.

This clonotype was observed at least ten times. The chain employs TRBV5-1 and TRBJ2-7; unclear D gene. The CDR3 extends over 13 amino acids. V was pared by 4 bases and J by 7 bases, with 15 bases between. The germline V gene has CDR1 SGHRS and CDR2 YFSETQ. This CDR3 is CASSPGDPREQYF. In DNA form, the CDR3 reads TGCGCCAGCAGCCCTGGAGATCCGAGGGAGCAGTACTTC.

This clonotype was found many times. The rearrangement uses TRBV10-1 and TRBJ2-5; no clear D. This CDR3 region has 14 residues. CDR1 and CDR2 from the germline V gene are WNHNN and SYGVQD (reference sequence). Trimming shortened V by 6 bases and J by 3 bases, and 14 bases separated the two germline ends. The CDR3 here is CASSPSSIEETQYF. Here the CDR3 DNA reads TGCGCCAGCAGCCCCAGTAGCATAGAAGAGACCCAGTACTTC.

This clonotype turned up a few times. The chain carries TRBV6-5 and TRBJ2-7; D is possibly TRBD1 (5 bases). Germline V gene data show CDR1 as MNHEY and CDR2 as SVGAGI. The CDR3 runs 12 residues. Trimming left V 6 bases short and J 3 bases short, with 9 bases between. The CDR3 protein is CASRSTGYEQYF. The CDR3, as DNA: TGTGCCAGCAGGAGTACAGGCTACGAGCAGTACTTC.

Ten or more counts support this clonotype. This chain links TRBV4-2 with TRBJ1-2, with 10 positions matching TRBD1. Germline trimming cut 1 base from V and 0 bases from J; bases unmatched to any gene: 8. Germline lookup yields CDR1 LGHNA and CDR2 YNFKEQ. This CDR3 spans 18 amino acids. CDR3 in DNA: TGTGCCAGCAGCCAAGGACAGGGGGCGCGGTGGGCTAACTATGGCTACACCTTC. Its protein product is CASSQGQGARWANYGYTF.

The chain has TRBV5-5 and TRBJ1-4; tentative D call: TRBD1 (6 bases). Germline-derived CDR1 and CDR2 are SGHKS and YYEKEE (reference sequence). The V end lost 0 bases, the J end lost 3 bases, and 15 bases lay between the germline ends. The CDR3 extends over 17 amino acids. The CDR3 is CASSLATTGRSNEKLFF. The CDR3, as DNA: TGTGCCAGCAGCTTGGCAACTACAGGGCGGTCTAATGAAAAACTGTTTTTT. Based on the CDR3 plus reference TRBV5-5 and TRBJ1-4, the full variable domain is DAGVTQSPTHLIKTRGQQVTLRCSPISGHKSVSWYQQVLGQGPQFIFQYYEKEERGRGNFPDRFSARQFPNYSSELNVNALLLGDSALYLCASSLATTGRSNEKLFFGSGTQLSVL.

This clonotype was seen repeatedly, ten times or more. J is TRBJ2-7 and V is TRBV4-3; D might be TRBD1 or TRBD2, each matching 5 bases. CDR1 LGHNA and CDR2 YSLEER come from the germline V gene. This CDR3 comprises 15 residues. Deletions cut 4 bases from V and 0 bases from J, with 13 bases between. The CDR3 loop reads CASSLYWDRSYEQYF. The DNA of the CDR3 is TGCGCCAGCAGCCTGTATTGGGACCGCTCCTACGAGCAGTACTTC.

This clonotype occurred a few times. The CDR3 bases are TGCAGTGCTGCTCGGGACTTATCCTACGAGCAGTACTTC. Translation: CSAARDLSYEQYF. The genes are TRBV20-1 and TRBJ2-7; tentatively, D is TRBD2 (6 bases). V dropped 5 bases and J dropped 1 base, with 12 bases sitting between them. Germline V lookup: CDR1 DFQATT, CDR2 SNEGSKA (reference sequence). This CDR3 contains 13 residues.